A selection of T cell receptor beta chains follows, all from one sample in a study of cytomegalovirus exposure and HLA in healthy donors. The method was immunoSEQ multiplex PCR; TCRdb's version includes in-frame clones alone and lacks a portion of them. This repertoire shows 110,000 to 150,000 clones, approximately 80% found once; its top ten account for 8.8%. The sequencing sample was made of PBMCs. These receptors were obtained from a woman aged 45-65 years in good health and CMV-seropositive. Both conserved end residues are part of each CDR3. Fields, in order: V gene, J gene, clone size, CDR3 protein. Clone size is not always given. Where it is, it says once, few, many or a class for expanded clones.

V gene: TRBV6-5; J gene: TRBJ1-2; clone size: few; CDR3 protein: CASSYPKGQGNYGYTF
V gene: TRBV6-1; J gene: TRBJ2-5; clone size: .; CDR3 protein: CASTRTSGYQETQYF
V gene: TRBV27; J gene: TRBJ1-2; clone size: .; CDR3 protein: CASSYSLGTDHYGYTF
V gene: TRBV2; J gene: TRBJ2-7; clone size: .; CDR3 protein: CASSGQVGEEQYF
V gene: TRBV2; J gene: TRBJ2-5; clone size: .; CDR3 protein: CASSGQLRETQYF
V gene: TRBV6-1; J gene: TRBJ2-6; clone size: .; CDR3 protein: CASSVEFSGANVLTF
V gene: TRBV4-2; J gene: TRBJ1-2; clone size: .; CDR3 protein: CASSQVSRVGGYTF
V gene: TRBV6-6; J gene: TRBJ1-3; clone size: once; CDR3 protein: CASISRDKLNTIYF
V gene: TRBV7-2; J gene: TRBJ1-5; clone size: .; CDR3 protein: CASSSTVFSNQPQHF
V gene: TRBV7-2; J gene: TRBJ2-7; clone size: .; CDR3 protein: CASSLGAGHYEQYF
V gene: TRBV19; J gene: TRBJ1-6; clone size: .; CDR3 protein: CASRVRGSGYSPLHF
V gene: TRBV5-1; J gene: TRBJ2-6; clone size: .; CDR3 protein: CASSTTGSGANVLTF
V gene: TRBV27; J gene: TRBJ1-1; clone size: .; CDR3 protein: CASTSGDMGTEAFF
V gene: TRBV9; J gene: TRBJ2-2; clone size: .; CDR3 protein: CASSDGQGLRTGELFF
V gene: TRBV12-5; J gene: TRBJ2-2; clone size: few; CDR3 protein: CASGSSTGELFF
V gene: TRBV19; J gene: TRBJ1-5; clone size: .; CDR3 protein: CASSIGGGPYQPQHF